This T cell receptor beta chain was observed in a study of T cells after yellow fever vaccination (dated 2019 in TCRdb). Some background on the complete study: Using CD3, CD45RA, CCR7 and CD95 staining, memory subsets (EM, EMRA, CM and Tscm) were sorted on a BD FACS Aria III. The SMART-Seq v4 Ultra Low Input RNA kit was used to prepare libraries from fractions with low cell numbers. Bulk TCR alpha and beta repertoires were sequenced longitudinally to track T-cell clones before and after primary and booster YFV17D yellow fever vaccination. Two healthy male donors made up the cohort, one aged 18 to 30 years and the other aged 30 to 40 years. Blood samples were taken at several timepoints before and after primary and secondary immunization, and bulk PBMC replicates and cell subsets were isolated. Memory subsets were sorted on days 0, 15 and 45 and at 18 months following primary vaccination, and on days 0, 15 and 45 following the 30-year booster. General conclusions and limits of the study: Computational filtering was required because FACS-sorted repertoires could contain abundant contaminating clonotypes from the bulk population. After the booster, most clones that had expanded after primary vaccination were detected again (around 95% of CD4 and roughly nine tenths of CD8), suggesting broad maintenance of memory. On day 0, almost all vaccine-responding clonotypes were below detection in the sorted memory subsets. The secondary T-cell response was weaker than the primary response but faster, peaking on day 5 instead of day 15. A small share of clonotypes was detected in both CD4 and CD8 compartments, with the overlap likely arising from convergent recombination. Because the study included only a couple of donors, the extent to which the findings can be generalized is limited.

Instrument used: Illumina NovaSeq 6000. Synthesis of TCR cDNA relied on 5'RACE template switching, a step that introduced a universal primer site along with unique molecular identifiers. Priming of cDNA synthesis was performed from both the TCR alpha and TCR beta constant segments. Two PCR steps were used to amplify libraries, with sample barcodes and sequencing adapters being added in the second step. Sequencing of libraries was done on Illumina HiSeq 2500 (2x100 bp) or NovaSeq (2x150 bp). Per the original workflow: Reads were demultiplexed and collapsed into UMI consensus sequences with MIGEC, and V(D)J alignment was performed with MiXCR. Vaccine-responding clonotypes were identified with edgeR using replicate PBMC samples, with FDR below 0.01 and a log2 fold change above 5 up to day 15 being required. Each bulk clonotype was labeled CD4 or CD8 based on which sequenced repertoire, CD4 or CD8, contained the clonotype at higher abundance. To estimate the distribution of each clone across memory phenotypes, clonotype frequencies in memory subsets were weighted by FACS-sorted cell numbers. The public reads were reprocessed in TCRdb via fastp at Q25 and MiXCR, keeping in-frame beta chains. Entries are consolidated by CDR3 protein sequence, retaining the most common genes and DNA. The V and J calls reflect TCRdb's pipeline rather than the authors' work. Present in this sample are about 53,000 distinct CDR3 sequences, around 6.1% of which were seen just once. The top ten hold around a third of the sample.

As concerns this clonotype: No much larger clone exists at a distance of one base, and base qualities are not known.

The sample's treatment or condition, from its label and the paper: live attenuated yellow fever vaccine strain. PBMCs were isolated from peripheral blood using a standard Ficoll-Paque protocol. The RNeasy Micro Kit was used to extract RNA from sorted memory subsets. This clonotype was obtained from a man aged 18 to 30 who received the YFV17D yellow fever vaccine. Sequencing was performed on PBMCs, either bulk or a sorted T-cell subset (CD4+, CD8+, memory, or dextramer-sorted; not recorded which), taken on the day of the yellow fever booster vaccination.

This receptor carries the CDR3 CASSESSLNTDTQYF. The bases read TGTGCCAGCAGCGAAAGTTCCCTCAATACAGATACGCAGTATTTT. The chain uses TRBV6-5 and TRBJ2-3; the D gene lacks a confident call. The CDR3, from cysteine to phenylalanine, totals 15 residues. The retained sequence is limited to the CDR3, 45 bases, with the frame set at the first base. Trimming removed 6 bases from V and 3 bases from J, leaving 16 bases between the germline ends. Sequences MNHEY (CDR1) and SVGAGI (CDR2) are obtained from the germline V gene.